One sample yielded the 20 T cell receptor beta chains listed below, sequenced in a study of identical twins (dated by TCRdb to the mid-2010s). The method was 5' RACE. Data came from an Illumina HiSeq 2000. Starting from the raw public reads, TCRdb applied fastp trimming at Q25, assembled clones with MiXCR and retained in-frame beta chains. Each CDR3 protein gets just one entry, which takes the most common genes and DNA from the rows behind it. The sample records about 490,000 distinct CDR3 sequences, approximately 16% of which are singletons. Nearly 0.45% of the sample is held by the ten biggest clonotypes. A further study also used this sample, focusing on yellow fever vaccine responses in identical twins.

The specimen was CD4+ T cells sorted from blood. The source is a woman between 18 and 29 years old in good health.

This clonotype was recorded a few times. The rearrangement joins TRBV28 to TRBJ1-6; D uncertain. The CDR3 length is 14 residues. Trimming pared 3 bases from V and 2 bases from J, leaving 5 bases between. Germline CDR1 MDHEN, CDR2 SYDVKM. DNA for the CDR3: TGTGCCAGCAGTTTTGACACCTATAATTCACCCCTCCACTTT. It translates to CASSFDTYNSPLHF.

This clonotype showed up just a few times. The J gene is TRBJ2-2, the V gene TRBV20-1; 7 bases map to TRBD1. V shed 4 bases and J 8 bases; nucleotides not matched to a gene: 4. CDR3 length: 12 amino acids. CDR1 and CDR2 from the germline V gene are DFQATT and SNEGSKA (reference sequence). CDR3 region: CSANRGIGELFF. For the CDR3, the DNA is TGCAGTGCTAACAGGGGTATTGGGGAGCTGTTTTTT.

The table lists this clonotype with many counts. The genes are TRBV5-1 and TRBJ2-3; unclear D gene. The CDR3 is 13 residues long. V lost 4 bases and J lost 4, with 10 bases in between. Germline CDR1 reads SGHRS; CDR2 reads YFSETQ. CDR3 in DNA: TGCGCCAGCAGCCTTCTAGTTTCAGATACGCAGTATTTT. Its translation: CASSLLVSDTQYF.

This clonotype was counted a few times. The J gene is TRBJ2-4, the V gene TRBV20-1, with 7 bases that match TRBD1. Germline trimming cut 3 bases from V and 5 bases from J; bases unmatched to any gene: 7. Germline-derived CDR1 and CDR2 are DFQATT and SNEGSKA (reference sequence). CDR3 length: 14 amino acids. CDR3 sequence (DNA): TGCAGTGCTAGGACGGACAGGTTCGAAAACATTCAGTACTTC. Its protein product is CSARTDRFENIQYF.

The chain combines TRBV29-1 with TRBJ2-2; D is perhaps TRBD1 (5 bases). Trimming removed 4 bases at V and 0 bases at J, with 12 bases between. This CDR3 is 15 amino acids long. Germline CDR1 SQVTM, CDR2 ANQGSEA. For the CDR3, the DNA is TGCAGCGTTGTATTGGGGCCTGCGAACACCGGGGAGCTGTTTTTT. It is translated as CSVVLGPANTGELFF.

This clonotype has just a few counts. This chain joins TRBV21-1 and TRBJ1-5; the table calls TRBD1, which could not be checked here. TRBV21-1 is classified as a pseudogene. This CDR3 is built from 16 residues. CDR3 amino acids: CASSKMSGRINQPQHF. In DNA form, the CDR3 reads TGTGCCAGCAGCAAAATGTCGGGACGGATCAATCAGCCCCAGCATTTT.

The sample holds a few counts of this clonotype. Here the CDR3 DNA reads TGCAGTGCCCTAGGGACTAGCGGGGGGGCTATAAACATTCAGTACTTC. This encodes CSALGTSGGAINIQYF. J is TRBJ2-4 and V is TRBV20-1; 16 bases align to TRBD2. The CDR3 runs 16 residues. CDR1 and CDR2 from the germline V gene are DFQATT and SNEGSKA (reference sequence). After removal of 6 bases from V and 6 bases from J, the junction contained 8 bases not matched to a gene.

The rearrangement links TRBV6-5 to TRBJ2-1; D possibly uses TRBD1 or TRBD2 (5 bases each). Germline loops: CDR1 MNHEY, CDR2 SVGAGI. With 3 bases removed from V and 5 bases from J, the gap between germline ends came to 14 bases. The CDR3 is made up of 15 amino acids. The CDR3 bases are TGTGCCAGCAGTTATATATCGGGACCAAACAATGAGCAGTTCTTC. Translating it yields CASSYISGPNNEQFF.

This clonotype was counted a few times. The rearrangement links TRBV3-1 to TRBJ1-1; tentatively, D is TRBD1 (5 bases). The CDR3 has 12 amino acids. CDR1 is LGHDT, CDR2 YNNKEL, per germline (reference sequence). V dropped 3 bases and J dropped 4 bases, with 6 bases sitting between them. CDR3 protein: CASSQQGTEAFF. For the CDR3, the DNA is TGTGCCAGCAGCCAGCAGGGCACTGAAGCTTTCTTT.

CDR3 sequence reads: CASSPHQAGGRETQYF. The CDR3 DNA follows: TGTGCCAGCAGTCCCCACCAAGCGGGAGGGAGAGAGACCCAGTACTTC. This chain links TRBV6-1 with TRBJ2-5; 10 positions agree with TRBD2. The CDR3 runs 16 residues. Germline V lookup: CDR1 MNHNS, CDR2 SASEGT. V lost 5 bases, J lost 4 bases, and 10 bases stayed unmatched.

The CDR3 DNA is TGCGCCAGCAGCCTGTCACAGATCTCCTACGAGCAGTACTTC. This sequence encodes CASSLSQISYEQYF. The chain combines TRBV5-1 with TRBJ2-7; D unclear. There are 14 residues in the CDR3. V gave up 4 bases and J gave up 0 bases, with 11 bases separating them. Germline CDR1 reads SGHRS; CDR2 reads YFSETQ.

This sequence joins TRBV2 and TRBJ2-7, with 9 bases lining up with TRBD1. V gave up 7 bases and J gave up 2 bases; unmatched junction bases: 12. This CDR3 spans 16 amino acids. In germline, CDR1 is SNHLY, CDR2 FYNNEI. The CDR3 nucleotides are TGTGCCAGCACCAACATCCCGGACAGGGGTCCCTACGAGCAGTACTTC. Translated: CASTNIPDRGPYEQYF.

The chain uses TRBV5-5 and TRBJ2-4, with no clear D. Germline CDR1 is SGHKS and CDR2 is YYEKEE (reference sequence). Trimming removed 1 base from V and 1 base from J, with 6 bases in between. CDR3 length equals 14 residues. Here the CDR3 DNA reads TGTGCCAGCAGCTTGATCTGGGCCAAAAACATTCAGTACTTC. It is translated as CASSLIWAKNIQYF.

Of note for this clonotype: A much larger clone differs from this one at a single base, so this may be a read error. The chain has TRBV24-1 and TRBJ2-2; 8 bases agree with TRBD2. Germline trimming cut 0 bases from V and 0 bases from J; bases unmatched to any gene: 11. CDR1 and CDR2 (germline): KGHDR, SFDVKD. The CDR3 is made up of 20 amino acids. CDR3 in amino acids: CATSDLPMAGLAANTGELFF. The CDR3 DNA sequence: TGTGCCACCAGTGATTTGCCCATGGCAGGACTAGCAGCGAACACCGGGGAGCTGTTTTTT.

A few counts support this clonotype. The chain is built from TRBV6-2 or TRBV6-3 and TRBJ2-7; D not resolved. This CDR3 contains 15 residues. V shed 2 bases and J shed 5 bases, with 16 bases lying between them. Germline CDR1 and CDR2: MNHEY and SVGEGT. The CDR3 spells CASSYQEWKIHEQYF. CDR3 nucleotides: TGTGCCAGCAGTTACCAGGAGTGGAAGATCCACGAGCAGTACTTC.

The chain uses TRBV24-1 and TRBJ2-7, with D perhaps TRBD1 (5 bases). Deletions cut 4 bases from V and 1 base from J, with 13 bases between. CDR1 and CDR2 from the germline V gene are KGHDR and SFDVKD. The CDR3 is made up of 15 amino acids. The CDR3 spells CATSELRQRSYEQYF. The CDR3 region has the DNA TGTGCCACCAGTGAACTAAGACAGAGGTCCTACGAGCAGTACTTC.

This clonotype was recorded many times. The chain is built from TRBV5-8 and TRBJ2-1; no clear D. This CDR3 spans 15 amino acids. CDR1 SGHTS and CDR2 YDEGEE come from the germline V gene. V lost 0 bases and J lost 6, with 13 bases in between. The CDR3 nucleotides are TGTGCCAGCAGCTTGGGCCTATCCCCCGGCAATGAGCAGTTCTTC. As protein: CASSLGLSPGNEQFF.

This clonotype showed up just a few times. This chain joins TRBV28 and TRBJ2-5, with D possibly matching TRBD1 (5 bases). The ends were cut back, 5 bases at V and 5 bases at J, with 12 bases in the middle. The CDR3 runs 13 residues. Germline V lookup: CDR1 MDHEN, CDR2 SYDVKM. CDR3 amino acids: CASSPGWGETQYF. CDR3 coding DNA: TGTGCCAGCAGTCCCGGGTGGGGCGAGACCCAGTACTTC.

The gene calls are TRBV12-3 or TRBV12-4 and TRBJ1-2, with D hard to call. This CDR3 has 13 amino acids. V lost 5 bases and J 2 bases, leaving 9 bases between the germline ends. For the CDR3, the DNA is TGTGCCAGCAGTCCCCGGGGAAACTATGGCTACACCTTC. This gives the protein CASSPRGNYGYTF.

This clonotype was picked up a small number of times. This chain joins TRBV5-1 and TRBJ2-2; D not resolved. CDR3 length: 13 residues. V was shortened by 0 bases and J by 7 bases, with 7 bases between the two germline ends. CDR1 is SGHRS, CDR2 YFSETQ, per germline. This CDR3 is CASSLDGIGELFF. Here the CDR3 DNA reads TGCGCCAGCAGCTTGGACGGAATCGGGGAGCTGTTTTTT. The full variable domain, in which reference TRBV5-1 and TRBJ2-2 provide the parts outside the CDR3, is KAGVTQTPRYLIKTRGQQVTLSCSPISGHRSVSWYQQTPGQGLQFLFEYFSETQRNKGNFPGRFSGRQFSNSRSEMNVSTLELGDSALYLCASSLDGIGELFFGEGSRLTVL.